The rows below give T cell receptor beta chains drawn from one sample of a study of OX40 agonist ivuxolimab in advanced cancers. The data were produced by immunoSEQ multiplex PCR, yet TCRdb's version contains in-frame clones alone and is incomplete. Of 62,000 or so clones detected, around four fifths appear once; the ten largest clones hold 3.5% to 4%. Sequences were derived from CD4+ or CD8+ T cells sorted from blood, sampled in a trial of the OX40 agonist ivuxolimab. All receptors derive from an adult with an advanced solid tumor such as melanoma, head and neck, liver or kidney cancer. CDR3s include the opening cysteine and the closing phenylalanine or tryptophan. D genes are given only for firm matches. Not all rows give a size; the values are once, few, many and, for expanded clones, a class.

- | TRBJ2-5 | 13 | TRBV30 | TRBD1 | TGTGCCTGGGGGGACAGGGGGAGAGAGACCCAGTACTTC | CAWGDRGRETQYF
- | TRBJ2-1 | 15 | TRBV9 | TRBD2 | TGTGCCAGCAGCGTAGCAGCGGGAGGGTACCATGAGCAGTTCTTC | CASSVAAGGYHEQFF
- | TRBJ2-3 | 14 | TRBV19 | TRBD1 | TGTGCCAGTAGGGACAGGGGTAGCACAGATACGCAGTATTTT | CASRDRGSTDTQYF
- | TRBJ1-4 | 17 | TRBV11-2 | - | TGTGCCAGCAGCTCCCTAAGGGGCCCTTCCCCGGGGGAAAAACTGTTTTTT | CASSSLRGPSPGEKLFF
once | TRBJ1-6 | 15 | TRBV4-3 | - | TGCGCCAGCAGCCAAGAGGGATTCGAAAATTCACCCCTCCACTTT | CASSQEGFENSPLHF
- | TRBJ2-7 | 15 | TRBV11-2 | - | TGTGCCAGCAGCTTAGGCCACAGGGTTAGTGGCGAGCAGTACTTC | CASSLGHRVSGEQYF
- | TRBJ2-7 | 13 | TRBV7-9 | - | TGTGCCAGCAGCCGACTAGACTCCTACGAGCAGTACTTC | CASSRLDSYEQYF
- | TRBJ2-7 | 14 | TRBV4-1 | - | TGCGCCAGCAGCCTTAACGTGGGGACTTATGAGCAGTACTTC | CASSLNVGTYEQYF
few | TRBJ2-1 | 15 | TRBV7-9 | TRBD2 | TGTGCCAGCAGCTTTGGGGGGGTATCCTACAATGAGCAGTTCTTC | CASSFGGVSYNEQFF
few | TRBJ2-7 | 12 | TRBV6-6 | TRBD1 | TGTGCCAGCCAAAAGGGGGCCACCGAGCAGTACTTC | CASQKGATEQYF
- | TRBJ1-3 | 15 | TRBV7-8 | - | TGTGCCAGCAGCCTCTCGACAGGACTAGGAAACACCATATATTTT | CASSLSTGLGNTIYF
- | TRBJ2-7 | 15 | TRBV13 | - | TGTGCCAGCAGCTTACAGGGCAGGGAGTCCTACGAGCAGTACTTC | CASSLQGRESYEQYF
- | TRBJ2-5 | 13 | TRBV7-2 | - | TGTGCCAGCAGCTTATATCCCCAAGAGACCCAGTACTTC | CASSLYPQETQYF
- | TRBJ2-7 | 14 | TRBV30 | - | TGTGCCTGGCTCGGGTCCGTCCGGCCCTACGAGCAGTACTTC | CAWLGSVRPYEQYF
- | TRBJ2-7 | 15 | TRBV6-5 | TRBD2 | TGTGCCAGCAGCATCCGACTAGCGGGTACAAGAGAGCAGTACTTT | CASSIRLAGTREQYF
- | TRBJ2-3 | 13 | TRBV28 | - | TGTGCCAGCACCCAGGGGAACACAGATACGCAGTATTTT | CASTQGNTDTQYF
- | TRBJ2-7 | 15 | TRBV28 | - | TGTGCCAGCAGTTTACGAACAGGGATTAGATTCGAGCAGTACTTC | CASSLRTGIRFEQYF
few | TRBJ2-3 | 16 | TRBV5-1 | TRBD2 | TGCGCCAGCAGCCGCGGGACTAGCGGGAGCACAGATACGCAGTATTTT | CASSRGTSGSTDTQYF
- | TRBJ1-2 | 15 | TRBV6-5 | - | TGTGCCAGCAGTTACGTCCGGGAAACTAACTATGGCTACACCTTC | CASSYVRETNYGYTF
- | TRBJ2-2 | 16 | TRBV11-2 | - | TGTGCCAGCAGCTTACTAACGGGAGCGTACACCGGGGAGCTGTTTTTT | CASSLLTGAYTGELFF
- | TRBJ1-2 | 11 | TRBV2 | - | TGTGCCAGCAGTTACAGCTATGGCTACACCTTC | CASSYSYGYTF
- | TRBJ2-3 | 16 | TRBV19 | - | TGTGCCAGTAGTATAGGTGAAGGGGTGGTGACAGATACGCAGTATTTT | CASSIGEGVVTDTQYF
once | TRBJ2-2 | 14 | TRBV2 | - | TGTGCCAGCAGAATGGACAGATTCACCGGGGAGCTGTTTTTT | CASRMDRFTGELFF
- | TRBJ2-1 | 15 | TRBV19 | TRBD2 | TGTGCCAGTATGGTAGCGGGAAGCTCCTACAATGAGCAGTTCTTC | CASMVAGSSYNEQFF
- | TRBJ2-7 | 14 | TRBV7-3 | - | TGTGCCAGCAGCTTATTAGTAGTGGCTTACGAGCAGTACTTC | CASSLLVVAYEQYF
- | TRBJ2-7 | 14 | TRBV7-5 | - | TGTGCCAGCAGCTCGGCGGTCAGGGCGTCCGAGCAGTACTTC | CASSSAVRASEQYF
- | TRBJ2-6 | 14 | TRBV4-1 | - | TGCGCCAGCAGGAGGACCACTGGGGCCAACGTCCTGACTTTC | CASRRTTGANVLTF
- | TRBJ2-1 | 17 | TRBV5-4 | TRBD2 | TGTGCCAGCAGCTTGTTTACCGGGACTAGCGACCACAATGAGCAGTTCTTC | CASSLFTGTSDHNEQFF
- | TRBJ1-1 | 15 | TRBV7-9 | - | TGTGCCAGCAGCTCACAGGGCCCTCTTGGAACTGAAGCTTTCTTT | CASSSQGPLGTEAFF
- | TRBJ2-7 | 15 | TRBV28 | TRBD1 | TGTGCCAGCAGTCCACAGGGGGCGCTCCCCTACGAGCAGTACTTC | CASSPQGALPYEQYF
- | TRBJ2-2 | 14 | TRBV6-5 | - | TGTGCCAGCAGCCGACGGGGTGACACCGGGGAGCTGTTTTTT | CASSRRGDTGELFF
- | TRBJ1-2 | 13 | TRBV10-1 | - | TGCGCCAGCAGTGCGGAATTGGGCAATGGCTACACCTTC | CASSAELGNGYTF
- | TRBJ2-3 | 17 | TRBV9 | TRBD2 | TGTGCCAGCAGCGATTGGCAAGGGACTAGCGGAACAGATACGCAGTATTTT | CASSDWQGTSGTDTQYF
- | TRBJ2-1 | 16 | TRBV4-2 | - | TGTGCCAGCAGCCAAGGCTGGGGACTCGACTACAATGAGCAGTTCTTC | CASSQGWGLDYNEQFF
- | TRBJ2-5 | 14 | TRBV18 | - | TGTGCCAGCTCACCACCACAAGGGACGGGGGAGCAGTACTTC | CASSPPQGTGEQYF
- | TRBJ2-3 | 14 | TRBV7-2 | - | TGTGCCAGCAGCTTATTGGGTAACTTAGATACGCAGTATTTT | CASSLLGNLDTQYF
- | TRBJ2-2 | 15 | TRBV5-1 | TRBD2 | TGCGCCAGCAGCTTGTCAGCGGGAATATCAGGGGAGCTGTTTTTT | CASSLSAGISGELFF
- | TRBJ1-5 | 16 | TRBV28 | TRBD1 | TGTGCCAGCAAGGGTTCTGGACAGGGGGTCGATCAGCCCCAGCATTTT | CASKGSGQGVDQPQHF
- | TRBJ2-5 | 11 | TRBV6-6 | - | TGTGCCAGCAGTTACTCTCGGACCCAGTACTTC | CASSYSRTQYF
many | TRBJ1-1 | 15 | TRBV30 | - | TGTGCCTGGAGGGCGCGCAGGGCTGGTTACACTGAAGCTTTCTTT | CAWRARRAGYTEAFF
- | TRBJ1-2 | 15 | TRBV6-5 | - | TGTGCCAGCAGTACTAGGGGCCCCGGGGACTATGGCTACACCTTC | CASSTRGPGDYGYTF
- | TRBJ2-1 | 12 | TRBV7-9 | - | TGTGCCAGCAGCTTGAAGGTCGATGAGCAGTTCTTC | CASSLKVDEQFF
- | TRBJ1-6 | 15 | TRBV7-9 | - | TGTGCCAGCAGCTTATGGGACGGAAATAATTCACCCCTCCACTTT | CASSLWDGNNSPLHF
- | TRBJ2-4 | 15 | TRBV19 | TRBD1 | TGTGCCAGCAGCGCTTGGACAGGGATTGGAGTCATTCAGTACTTC | CASSAWTGIGVIQYF
- | TRBJ2-7 | 12 | TRBV28 | TRBD2 | TGTGCCAGCAGTTCGCTAGCGGGCGAGCAGTACTTC | CASSSLAGEQYF
- | TRBJ2-2 | 12 | TRBV28 | - | TGTGCCAGCAAGGGGGGACCCGGGGAGCTGTTTTTT | CASKGGPGELFF
once | TRBJ2-2 | 16 | TRBV18 | - | TGTGCCAGCTCAGTAATAACAGGAACCAGCACCGGGGAGCTGTTTTTT | CASSVITGTSTGELFF
- | TRBJ2-7 | 14 | TRBV11-2 | - | TGTGCCAGCAGCCGAAATGTAGGCTCCTACGAGCAGTACTTC | CASSRNVGSYEQYF
- | TRBJ2-3 | 16 | TRBV4-1 | TRBD1 | TGCGCCAGCAGCCGGGGGACAGGAGTGGGCACAGATACGCAGTATTTT | CASSRGTGVGTDTQYF
- | TRBJ2-3 | 15 | TRBV28 | TRBD1 | TGTGCCAGCAGCCGGACAGGGGCGTTCACAGATACGCAGTATTTT | CASSRTGAFTDTQYF
few | TRBJ2-2 | 13 | TRBV7-8 | - | TGTGCCAGCAGCTTTAGGAACACCGGGGAGCTGTTTTTT | CASSFRNTGELFF
- | TRBJ2-7 | 15 | TRBV5-1 | TRBD2 | TGCGCCAGCAGCACCGGGACTAGCGAGCTTAACGAGCAGTACTTC | CASSTGTSELNEQYF
- | TRBJ2-3 | 13 | TRBV2 | - | TGTGCCAGCAGTGAGACCCGCACAGATACGCAGTATTTT | CASSETRTDTQYF
- | TRBJ1-6 | 14 | TRBV6-5 | TRBD1 | TGTGCCAGCAGTTTAGACAGGGAGGATTCACCCCTCCACTTT | CASSLDREDSPLHF
- | TRBJ2-7 | 15 | TRBV6-5 | TRBD2 | TGTGCCAGCAGTTCAGGACTAGCGGATTACTACGAGCAGTACTTC | CASSSGLADYYEQYF